This is a list of T cell receptor beta chains from one sample in a study of T cells after yellow fever vaccination. TCRdb reanalysed the 5' RACE reads using MiXCR and keeps one entry per CDR3 protein. This table holds approximately 110,000 distinct CDR3 sequences, 6% to 8% found once. The sample in question was CD4+ T cells sorted from PBMCs, obtained roughly 10 days after the first yellow fever vaccination. Receptors originate from a man between 18 and 29 years old who received the YFV17D yellow fever vaccine. Both conserved end residues are part of each CDR3. The order of the fields is V gene, D gene, J gene, clone size, CDR3 DNA, CDR3 protein. A D gene is named only where the DNA matches it firmly. Only some rows state a clone size, as once, few, many or a class for expanded clones.

TRBV12-3/TRBV12-4	NA	TRBJ2-7	many	TGTGCCAGCAGTTCAGACTCCGGGACCATTATATCCTACGAGCAGTACTTC	CASSSDSGTIISYEQYF
TRBV29-1	NA	TRBJ1-1	many	TGCAGCGCCGACGGGAACGGTTACACTGAAGCTTTCTTT	CSADGNGYTEAFF
TRBV28	TRBD2	TRBJ2-3	few	TGTGCCAGCAGCCCACTTGAGGTAGCGGGGCTCCCCGGCACAGATACGCAGTATTTT	CASSPLEVAGLPGTDTQYF
TRBV5-1	NA	TRBJ2-7	many	TGCGCCAGCAGCTCCAGGACACCCCACCACGAGCAGTACTTC	CASSSRTPHHEQYF
TRBV11-1	TRBD1	TRBJ1-6	many	TGTGCCAGCAGCTTAACCGGACAGGGTAATTCACCCCTCCACTTT	CASSLTGQGNSPLHF
TRBV20-1	NA	TRBJ1-1	NA	TGCAGTGCTAGAGTAGGTGGGGGGGTGAGCACTGAAGCTTTCTTT	CSARVGGGVSTEAFF
TRBV5-1	NA	TRBJ2-3	many	TGCGCCAGCAGCGACACGTCGACCAGCACAGATACGCAGTATTTT	CASSDTSTSTDTQYF
TRBV4-3	NA	TRBJ1-4	many	TGCGCCAGCAGCCAAGAGCCTCGGCGGGGGGGTGAAAAACTGTTTTTT	CASSQEPRRGGEKLFF
TRBV7-9	NA	TRBJ1-1	NA	TGTGCCAGCAGCAACAATAGGGACCCCCGCAAAGCTTTCTTT	CASSNNRDPRKAFF
TRBV7-2	TRBD2	TRBJ2-1	many	TGTGCCAGCAGCTTGGTGGGGACTAGCGACAATGAGCAGTTCTTC	CASSLVGTSDNEQFF
TRBV30	NA	TRBJ1-2	many	TGTGCCTGGGGAAGAGGGAACTATGGCTACACCTTC	CAWGRGNYGYTF
TRBV28	NA	TRBJ1-1	many	TGTGCCAGCAGTTTGGCCAGGGGAGACACTGAAGCTTTCTTT	CASSLARGDTEAFF
TRBV5-1	NA	TRBJ1-6	many	TGCGCCAGCAGCTTGGATCAGGGGTCGCCTAATTCACCCCTCCACTTT	CASSLDQGSPNSPLHF
TRBV29-1	NA	TRBJ2-7	many	TGCAGCGTTGAGTACACCTACGAGCAGTACTTC	CSVEYTYEQYF
TRBV27	NA	TRBJ2-5	many	TGTGCCAGCAGTTTAAAGAGGGTGACCCAGTACTTC	CASSLKRVTQYF
TRBV2	NA	TRBJ2-2	many	TGTGCCACCAAACCCCAGGGAGGGAACACCGGGGAGCTGTTTTTT	CATKPQGGNTGELFF
TRBV5-1	NA	TRBJ2-3	many	TGCGCCAGCAGCTTGGGGATCCAGGGTACAGATACGCAGTATTTT	CASSLGIQGTDTQYF
TRBV3-1	NA	TRBJ2-5	many	TGTGCCAGCAGCCAAGGGGGCAGGACCCAGTACTTC	CASSQGGRTQYF
TRBV29-1	NA	TRBJ2-3	many	TGCAGCGTTAAACCTCGGGCGGGGGCCTTGGGCGGTACGCAGTATTTT	CSVKPRAGALGGTQYF
TRBV7-2	NA	TRBJ2-5	many	TGTGCCAGCAGCCCGACAGTGGAGACCCAGTACTTC	CASSPTVETQYF
TRBV5-1	NA	TRBJ2-4	many	TGCGCCAGCAGCTTGGACGGGGGATTAAACATTCAGTACTTC	CASSLDGGLNIQYF
TRBV20-1	TRBD2	TRBJ2-5	many	TGCAGTGCTAGAGATCGAGCGGGGGAGGGGGAGACCCAGTACTTC	CSARDRAGEGETQYF
TRBV6-2/TRBV6-3	TRBD1	TRBJ1-6	NA	TGTGCCAGCAGTTACCTCCGGGACAGGGGGGATTCACCCCTCCACTTT	CASSYLRDRGDSPLHF
TRBV20-1	TRBD1	TRBJ2-7	many	TGCAGTGCTTGGCCTGGGACAGGGAACTACGAGCAGTACTTC	CSAWPGTGNYEQYF
TRBV4-1	NA	TRBJ1-2	few	TGCGCCAGCAGCCAAGACGTAGACAGATTCAATGGCTACACCTTC	CASSQDVDRFNGYTF
TRBV11-2	TRBD1	TRBJ2-1	many	TGTGCCAGCAGCTTATCGACAGGGAAATACAATGAGCAGTTCTTC	CASSLSTGKYNEQFF
TRBV11-2	NA	TRBJ2-1	few	TGTGCCAGCAGCTTAGATCGGGGTGGCAATGAGCAGTTCTTC	CASSLDRGGNEQFF
TRBV6-2/TRBV6-3	TRBD2	TRBJ2-1	many	TGTGCCAGCAGCTGGGGGACTAGCGGAAATAAGGGGCAGTTCTTC	CASSWGTSGNKGQFF
TRBV5-1	TRBD2	TRBJ2-1	many	TGCGCCAGCAGGGCAGCGGGGGGCTACAATGAGCAGTTCTTC	CASRAAGGYNEQFF
TRBV5-1	NA	TRBJ2-4	many	TGCGCCAGCAGCGGGGGGACACTTCAAAACATTCAGTACTTC	CASSGGTLQNIQYF
TRBV10-3	NA	TRBJ2-2	many	TGTGCCACCAGCGCGTGGGCAGGGCCTACGAACACCGGGGAGCTGTTTTTT	CATSAWAGPTNTGELFF
TRBV7-9	TRBD1	TRBJ1-5	many	TGTGCCAGCAGCTTACAGGGGGCTGAGCAGCCCCAGCATTTT	CASSLQGAEQPQHF
TRBV7-8	TRBD2	TRBJ2-5	few	TGTGCCAGCAGCTTCGTCCCTAGCGGGGGGGCTGGGACCCAGTACTTC	CASSFVPSGGAGTQYF
TRBV11-3	NA	TRBJ1-1	few	TGTGCCAGCAGAAGAGGGGGTGAAGCTTTCTTT	CASRRGGEAFF
TRBV19	NA	TRBJ2-3	many	TGTGCCAGTAGTATGGGGGGCATGTCGGGCACAGATACGCAGTATTTT	CASSMGGMSGTDTQYF
TRBV7-9	TRBD1	TRBJ1-4	many	TGTGCCACCCCGACAGGGATCGGGACTAATGAAAAACTGTTTTTT	CATPTGIGTNEKLFF
TRBV2	TRBD1	TRBJ1-1	few	TGTGCCAGCATACACCGGGACAGAAACACTGAAGCTTTCTTT	CASIHRDRNTEAFF
TRBV7-6	TRBD1	TRBJ1-6	many	TGTGCCAGCAGCTTAGACTCAGGGGGCGCGTCACCCCTCCACTTT	CASSLDSGGASPLHF
TRBV3-1	TRBD1	TRBJ1-5	many	TGTGCCAGCAGCCACTCAGGGGGTAATCAGCCCCAGCATTTT	CASSHSGGNQPQHF
TRBV5-4	NA	TRBJ2-2	NA	TGTGCCAGCAGCGTTTCGAACAGGGCGAACACCGGGGAGCTGTTTTTT	CASSVSNRANTGELFF
TRBV7-9	TRBD1	TRBJ1-1	many	TGTGCCAGCAGCTTACGGGACAGGGTTGTTGAAGCTTTCTTT	CASSLRDRVVEAFF
TRBV5-1	TRBD1	TRBJ1-1	many	TGCGCCAGCAGGTCGACAGGGGGCCTGATGAACACTGAAGCTTTCTTT	CASRSTGGLMNTEAFF
TRBV5-1	NA	TRBJ2-5	few	TGCGCCAGCAGCCGTACAGGGTCGGAGACCCAGTACTTC	CASSRTGSETQYF
TRBV7-2	NA	TRBJ1-5	few	TGTGCCAGCAGCCCCCGGATTGGGGACAATCAGCCCCAGCATTTT	CASSPRIGDNQPQHF
TRBV6-1	TRBD2	TRBJ2-1	NA	TGTGCCAGCAGGGTCACCGGGACTAGCGATGAGCAGTTCTTC	CASRVTGTSDEQFF